A single sample gave rise to the 16 T cell receptor beta chains below, sequenced in a study of T cells in women clearing cervical HPV infection (dated by TCRdb to the late 2010s). The library was built by means of the immunoSEQ multiplex PCR assay. The immuneACCESS repertoire file appears here via TCRdb, limited to in-frame rearrangements. These files lack a portion of the clones; in checked studies, under half of the deficit traces to unresolved V genes, and the cause of the others is not known. The table kept for this sample lists around 16,000 clones. The top ten hold roughly a tenth of the sample. Sample: blood buffy coat. Every receptor here comes from a woman between 18 and 75 years old with a cervical HPV16 infection that either progressed to CIN3+ or cleared (not recorded which).

By frequency, this clone registers medium-sized. Coverage ceases 3 residues before the CDR3 finishes, and the germline J gene fills in the end. The chain joins TRBV4-1 to TRBJ2-7; D gene unclear. Germline V gene data show CDR1 as MGHRA and CDR2 as YSYEKL. Trimming shortened V by 2 bases and J by 4 bases, and 15 bases separated the two germline ends. The CDR3 extends over 15 amino acids. CDR3 bases read: TGCGCCAGCAGCCAAAATCCGGAAGCCGGGTACGAG. Protein sequence: CASSQNPEAGYE. The CDR3 reads in full as CASSQNPEAGYEQYF.

The CDR3 DNA, read in part, is TGTGCCAGCAGTTACGTGGCGGGGGCCCGCTACGAC. Encoded protein: CASSYVAGARYD. The whole CDR3 sequence is CASSYVAGARYDYTF. This rearrangement joins TRBV6-2 or TRBV6-3 to TRBJ1-2; possible D gene TRBD1, 6 bases. The read falls 3 residues short of the CDR3 end, and the missing part is taken from the germline J gene. CDR3 length: 15 amino acids. Germline loops: CDR1 MNHEY, CDR2 SVGEGT.

CDR3: CASSQDRQNRLAGVPGELFF. The covered CDR3 bases are TGTGCCAGCAGCCAAGATAGACAAAATCGACTAGCGGGAGTTCCCGGGGAG. This chain joins TRBV4-2 and TRBJ2-2; the match to TRBD2 covers 12 bases. The read stops 3 residues short of the end of the CDR3; the missing end is completed from the germline J gene. This CDR3 comprises 20 residues. From germline, CDR1 is LGHNA and CDR2 YNFKEQ. Trimming at V came to 0 bases and at J to 6 bases, leaving 14 bases not matched to a gene.

In regard to this clone: The read ends 3 residues early relative to the CDR3; the germline J gene fills the gap. The J gene is TRBJ2-7, the V gene TRBV19; the D gene is possibly TRBD2 (6 bases). This CDR3 is 19 amino acids long. CDR1 is LNHDA and CDR2 is SQIVND in the germline V gene (reference sequence). The ends were cut back, 4 bases at V and 0 bases at J, with 25 bases in the middle. CDR3 protein: CASSTASGGVLAASYEQYF. CDR3 bases read: TGTGCCAGTAGTACTGCCTCCGGAGGGGTTCTGGCAGCCTCCTACGAG.

CDR3 DNA, as far as it was read: TGTGCCAGCAGCTTGACAGACTCTGGAAACACC. Amino acid sequence: CASSLTDSGNT. The whole CDR3 is CASSLTDSGNTIYF. The chain has TRBV11-1 and TRBJ1-3; D might be TRBD1 (5 bases). Read data end 3 residues before the CDR3 end; the end is taken from the germline J gene. Germline loops: CDR1 SGHAT, CDR2 FQDESV (reference sequence). V gave up 3 bases and J gave up 0 bases, with 6 bases separating them. This CDR3 has 14 residues. The full variable domain, rest sourced from reference TRBV11-1 and TRBJ1-3, is EAEVAQSPRYKITEKSQAVAFWCDPISGHATLYWYRQILGQGPELLVQFQDESVVDDSQLPKDRFSAERLKGVDSTLKIQPAELGDSAMYLCASSLTDSGNTIYFGEGSWLTVV.

CDR3 DNA, as far as it was read: TGTGCCAGCAGTGCCGGGACAGGGTCTGGTTTC. Translation gives CASSAGTGSGF. The whole CDR3 protein reads CASSAGTGSGFYTF. The V and J genes are TRBV6-1 and TRBJ1-2; TRBD1 agrees at 9 bases. The read is 3 residues too short to cover the CDR3 end, so that end is filled in from the germline J gene. The CDR3 covers 14 residues. The germline V gene has CDR1 MNHNS and CDR2 SASEGT.

Details on this clone: The read stops 3 residues short of the end of the CDR3; the missing end is completed from the germline J gene. This chain links TRBV4-1 with TRBJ2-3; D perhaps matches TRBD1 (5 bases). From germline, CDR1 is MGHRA and CDR2 YSYEKL. This CDR3 has 14 residues. Trimming pared 0 bases from V and 2 bases from J, leaving 6 bases between. CDR3 amino acids: CASSQDGATDTQYF. The sequenced CDR3 bases are TGCGCCAGCAGCCAAGATGGGGCCACAGATACG.

With regard to this clone: Read sequence stops 3 residues before the CDR3 end, and the germline J gene provides the missing end. The chain links TRBV28 to TRBJ1-2; no clear D gene. The CDR3 contains 14 residues. The germline V gene encodes CDR1 MDHEN and CDR2 SYDVKM. Trimming removed 3 bases at V and 4 bases at J, with 12 bases between. Partial CDR3 DNA: TGTGCCAGCAGTTTTTTGGCGGGGTCCTATGGC. Its protein product is CASSFLAGSYG. The entire CDR3 reads CASSFLAGSYGYTF.

Note on this clone: The read halts 3 residues ahead of the CDR3 end, with the missing end drawn from the germline J gene. This chain uses TRBV7-2 with TRBJ2-3; 11 positions match TRBD2. The CDR3 contains 15 residues. In germline, CDR1 is SGHTA, CDR2 FQGNSA. V lost 4 bases and J lost 4; bases outside the gene matches: 4. The sequenced CDR3 bases are TGTGCCAGCAGCTCCGCTAGCGGGAGGCCAGATACG. Translation: CASSSASGRPDT. In full, the CDR3 is CASSSASGRPDTQYF.

Remarks on this clone: The CDR3 end falls 3 residues outside the read, so it is completed with the germline J gene. The J gene is TRBJ1-1, the V gene TRBV28; the D gene is possibly TRBD1 (6 bases). The V end lost 3 bases, the J end lost 6 bases, and 17 bases lay between the germline ends. CDR3 length equals 15 residues. Germline V gene data show CDR1 as MDHEN and CDR2 as SYDVKM. CDR3 protein: CASSFLSGRGAEAFF. The DNA read from the CDR3 is TGTGCCAGCAGTTTTTTGTCGGGCAGGGGCGCTGAA.

Comment on this clone: The read terminates 3 residues before the CDR3 end, so the remaining end is supplied by the germline J gene. J is TRBJ2-3 and V is TRBV6-1, with a possible D match to TRBD1 (6 bases). The CDR3 sequence is 15 residues long. Germline CDR1 MNHNS, CDR2 SASEGT. Incomplete CDR3 DNA: TGTGCCAGCAGTGGCGACACAGGGTACCAAGAGACG. This encodes CASSGDTGYQET. In full, the CDR3 reads CASSGDTGYQETQYF.

About this clone: The read terminates 3 residues ahead of where the CDR3 ends, so the germline J gene completes it. The chain is built from TRBV2 and TRBJ1-1, with D perhaps matching TRBD1 (6 bases). V lost 7 bases, J lost 1 base, and 13 bases lay in between. There are 14 residues in the CDR3. CDR1 SNHLY and CDR2 FYNNEI come from the germline V gene. The CDR3 region is CASNNRVGNTEAFF. The DNA read from the CDR3 is TGTGCCAGCAACAACAGGGTAGGGAACACTGAA.

CDR3 in amino acids: CATSGGNSPLFF. The part of the CDR3 DNA that was read is TGTGCCACCTCGGGGGGAAACTCACCG. This sequence joins TRBV19 and TRBJ2-2, with 7 bases matching TRBD2. The missing CDR3 end, 3 residues past where the read stops, is filled in from the germline J gene. CDR3 length: 12 amino acids. Germline lookup yields CDR1 LNHDA and CDR2 SQIVND (reference sequence).

Worth noting for this clone: Read data end 3 residues before the CDR3 end; the end is taken from the germline J gene. The chain has TRBV20-1 and TRBJ2-6, with D maybe TRBD2 (5 bases). Germline V gene lookup returns CDR1 DFQATT and CDR2 SNEGSKA (reference sequence). The CDR3 loop spans 15 amino acids. Deletions cut 5 bases from V and 4 bases from J, with 15 bases between. The sequenced part of the CDR3 DNA is TGCAGTGCTCCTTGGCGGGTTTGGGGGGCCAACGTC. The encoded protein is CSAPWRVWGANV. The whole CDR3 is CSAPWRVWGANVLTF.

About this clone: The missing CDR3 end, 3 residues past where the read stops, is filled in from the germline J gene. The chain combines TRBV20-1 with TRBJ2-3; 8 bases match TRBD1. Germline values: CDR1 DFQATT, CDR2 SNEGSKA (reference sequence). The CDR3 is 13 residues long. V lost 3 bases to trimming and J lost 6 bases; unmatched junction nucleotides: 5. CDR3 region: CSARPQGADTQYF. The CDR3 bases that were read are TGCAGTGCTAGGCCTCAGGGGGCGGATACG.

As for this clone: The CDR3 extends 3 residues past the end of the read, so its final part is completed from the germline J gene. The J gene is TRBJ2-3, the V gene TRBV2, with 8 bases aligning to TRBD2. The CDR3 is made up of 17 amino acids. The germline V gene has CDR1 SNHLY and CDR2 FYNNEI. This CDR3 reads CASSVLVGLGGQEAQYF. Partial CDR3 DNA: TGTGCCAGCAGTGTTTTAGTGGGACTAGGCGGGCAAGAGGCG.